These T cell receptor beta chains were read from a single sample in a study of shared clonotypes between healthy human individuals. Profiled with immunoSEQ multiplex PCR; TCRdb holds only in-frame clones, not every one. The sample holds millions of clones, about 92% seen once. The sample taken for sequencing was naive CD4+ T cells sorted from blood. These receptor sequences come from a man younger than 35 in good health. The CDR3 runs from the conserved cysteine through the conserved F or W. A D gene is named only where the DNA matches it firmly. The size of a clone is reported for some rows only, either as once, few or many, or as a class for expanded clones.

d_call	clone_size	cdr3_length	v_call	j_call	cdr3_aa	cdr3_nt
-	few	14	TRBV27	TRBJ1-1	CASSSRGGRTEAFF	TGTGCCAGCAGTTCCCGTGGGGGCAGGACTGAAGCTTTCTTT
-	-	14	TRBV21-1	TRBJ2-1	CASSSSGRLNEQFF	TGTGCCAGCAGCTCTAGCGGGAGACTCAATGAGCAGTTCTTC
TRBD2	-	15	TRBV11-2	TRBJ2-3	CASSISGRGTDTQYF	TGTGCCAGCAGCATTAGCGGGAGGGGCACAGATACGCAGTATTTT
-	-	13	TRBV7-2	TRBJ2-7	CASSLWSKYEQYF	TGTGCCAGCAGCTTATGGTCAAAATACGAGCAGTACTTC
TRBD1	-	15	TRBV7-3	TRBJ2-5	CASSFSGTAKETQYF	TGTGCCAGCAGCTTCTCCGGGACAGCCAAGGAGACCCAGTACTTC
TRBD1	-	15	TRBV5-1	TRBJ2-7	CASSLDGTGVDEQYF	TGCGCCAGCAGCTTGGATGGGACAGGGGTCGACGAGCAGTACTTC
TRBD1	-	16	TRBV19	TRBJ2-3	CASSMGGTGRSDTQYF	TGTGCCAGTAGTATGGGTGGGACAGGGAGGTCAGATACGCAGTATTTT
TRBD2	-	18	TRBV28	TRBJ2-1	CASSWQGALAGVYNEQFF	TGTGCCAGCAGTTGGCAGGGGGCTCTAGCGGGGGTCTACAATGAGCAGTTCTTC
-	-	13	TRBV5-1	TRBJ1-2	CASSPDSLYGYTF	TGCGCCAGCAGCCCGGACAGTCTCTATGGCTACACCTTC
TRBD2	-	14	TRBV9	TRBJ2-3	CASSVSSGGDTQYF	TGTGCCAGCAGCGTTTCTAGCGGGGGTGATACGCAGTATTTT
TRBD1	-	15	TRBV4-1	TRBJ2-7	CASSTRTGSSPEQYF	TGCGCCAGCAGTACAAGGACAGGTAGTTCGCCTGAGCAGTACTTC
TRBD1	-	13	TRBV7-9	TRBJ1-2	CASSTTGFSGYTF	TGTGCCAGCAGCACGACAGGGTTCAGTGGCTACACCTTC
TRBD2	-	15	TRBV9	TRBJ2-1	CASSGAGGPYNEQFF	TGTGCCAGCAGCGGCGCGGGAGGGCCCTACAATGAGCAGTTCTTC
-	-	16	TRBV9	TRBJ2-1	CASSAQYQLGWNEQFF	TGTGCCAGCAGCGCCCAATATCAATTGGGATGGAATGAGCAGTTCTTC
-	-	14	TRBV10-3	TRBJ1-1	CAISESGGATEAFF	TGTGCCATCAGTGAGTCGGGGGGCGCGACTGAAGCTTTCTTT
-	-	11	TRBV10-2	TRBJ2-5	CASSERETQYF	TGCGCCAGCAGTGAGCGGGAGACCCAGTACTTC
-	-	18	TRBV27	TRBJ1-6	CASSLSGGDPKYNSPLHF	TGTGCCAGCAGTTTATCGGGTGGGGATCCCAAGTATAATTCACCCCTCCACTTT
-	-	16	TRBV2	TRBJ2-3	CASSPQGFDGSDTQYF	TGTGCCAGCAGCCCTCAGGGTTTTGACGGCTCAGATACGCAGTATTTT
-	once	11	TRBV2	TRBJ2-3	CASRNTDTQYF	TGTGCCAGCAGAAACACAGATACGCAGTATTTT
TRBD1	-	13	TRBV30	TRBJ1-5	CAWSVTGDQPQHF	TGTGCCTGGAGTGTTACAGGGGATCAGCCCCAGCATTTT
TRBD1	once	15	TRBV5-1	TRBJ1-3	CASSVGQGERNTIYF	TGCGCCAGCAGTGTGGGACAGGGAGAAAGAAACACCATATATTTT
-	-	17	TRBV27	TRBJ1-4	CASSLRAGDPTNEKLFF	TGTGCCAGCAGTTTAAGGGCTGGGGATCCGACTAATGAAAAACTGTTTTTT
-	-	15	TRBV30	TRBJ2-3	CAWSVGLGNTDTQYF	TGTGCCTGGAGTGTCGGACTGGGAAACACAGATACGCAGTATTTT
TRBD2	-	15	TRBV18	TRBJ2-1	CASSLGTSGNNEQFF	TGTGCCAGCTCCCTGGGGACTAGCGGAAACAATGAGCAGTTCTTC
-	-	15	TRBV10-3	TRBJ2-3	CAISGGRDRDNTQYF	TGTGCCATCAGCGGAGGGAGGGACAGAGATAATACGCAGTATTTT
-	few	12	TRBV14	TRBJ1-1	CASSIGRSEAFF	TGTGCCAGCAGCATAGGGCGCTCTGAAGCTTTCTTT
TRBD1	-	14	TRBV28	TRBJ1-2	CASSPLHRGYGYTF	TGTGCCAGCAGTCCCCTCCACAGGGGATATGGCTACACCTTC
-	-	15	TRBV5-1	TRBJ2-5	CASSLGAAFEETQYF	TGCGCCAGCAGCTTGGGTGCGGCTTTCGAGGAGACCCAGTACTTC
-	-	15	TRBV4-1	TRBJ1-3	CASSQTPNSGNTIYF	TGCGCCAGCAGCCAGACACCAAACTCTGGAAACACCATATATTTT
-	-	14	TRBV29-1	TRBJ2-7	CSVEISGPPYEQYF	TGCAGCGTTGAAATCAGTGGTCCTCCTTACGAGCAGTACTTC
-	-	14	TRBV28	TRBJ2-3	CASSQITSTDTQYF	TGTGCCAGCAGCCAGATAACTAGCACAGATACGCAGTATTTT
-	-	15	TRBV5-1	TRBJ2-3	CASSVGARSTDTQYF	TGCGCCAGCAGCGTGGGGGCGCGGAGCACAGATACGCAGTATTTT
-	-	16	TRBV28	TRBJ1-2	CASRTPRTRFIDGYTF	TGTGCCAGCAGGACCCCCCGGACCCGCTTTATCGATGGCTACACCTTC
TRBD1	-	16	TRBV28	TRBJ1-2	CASSRRTGGSGYGYTF	TGTGCCAGCAGCCGGCGGACAGGGGGCTCGGGCTATGGCTACACCTTC
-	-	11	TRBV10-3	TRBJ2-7	CATTSNYEQYF	TGTGCCACAACCAGTAACTACGAGCAGTACTTC
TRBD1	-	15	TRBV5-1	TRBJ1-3	CASSLSGTDGNTIYF	TGCGCCAGCAGCTTGTCCGGGACAGATGGAAACACCATATATTTT
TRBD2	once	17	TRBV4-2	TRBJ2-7	CASSQNGAGGRLDEQYF	TGTGCCAGCAGCCAAAACGGGGCGGGGGGCCGTTTGGACGAGCAGTACTTC
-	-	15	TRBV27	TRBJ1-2	CASSPLDRLGYGYTF	TGTGCCAGCAGTCCCCTCGACAGGTTGGGCTATGGCTACACCTTC
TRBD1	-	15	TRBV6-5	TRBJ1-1	CASSSPTGASTEAFF	TGTGCCAGCAGTTCCCCGACAGGGGCGAGCACTGAAGCTTTCTTT
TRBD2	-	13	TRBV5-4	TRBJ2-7	CASSLTLAGGFSF	TGTGCCAGCAGCTTGACGCTAGCGGGGGGCTTCTCCTTC
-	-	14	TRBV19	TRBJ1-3	CASSQGISGNTIYF	TGTGCCAGTAGCCAGGGGATATCTGGAAACACCATATATTTT
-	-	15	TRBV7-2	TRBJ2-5	CASSLSRYLQETQYF	TGTGCCAGCAGCTTATCCCGATACCTGCAAGAGACCCAGTACTTC